Listed below are T cell receptor beta chains from one sample, sequenced in a study of T cells after yellow fever vaccination. MiXCR, applied by TCRdb to the 5' RACE reads, yields one record per CDR3 protein. The sample consists of roughly 120,000 distinct CDR3 sequences, approximately 7% of them appearing once. The material sequenced was CD4+ T cells sorted from PBMCs, taken about 10 days after the first yellow fever vaccination. The receptors come from a man aged 18-30 years who received the YFV17D yellow fever vaccine. Each CDR3 is given with its conserved first and last residue. The D gene is left open where the match is weak. The listing skips clone size in some rows; elsewhere it reads once, few, many or a size class.

TRBJ2-3	many	-	TRBV2	TGTGCCAGCCAGGACCCCGATCCCAATACGCAGTATTTT	CASQDPDPNTQYF
TRBJ1-1	many	-	TRBV7-2	TGTGCCAGCAGCCCCTTAAGGACAGCGAAGAACACTGAAGCTTTCTTT	CASSPLRTAKNTEAFF
TRBJ2-1	many	TRBD1	TRBV29-1	TGCAGCGCCCCACCCCGGGACAGGCCTCGGGGTGAGCAGTTCTTC	CSAPPRDRPRGEQFF
TRBJ1-1	many	-	TRBV7-6	TGTGCCAGCAGCTTAGCCCCCAGGGACACTGAAGCTTTCTTT	CASSLAPRDTEAFF
TRBJ2-7	many	TRBD2	TRBV7-2	TGTGCCAGCAGGATTCCGGGACTAGCATACGAGCAGTACTTC	CASRIPGLAYEQYF
TRBJ2-5	many	TRBD1	TRBV10-3	TGTGCCATCAGCACAGGGGTGGTCGAGACCCAGTACTTC	CAISTGVVETQYF
TRBJ2-5	many	-	TRBV2	TGTGCCAGCAGCCCAATCGGGCTCCAAGAGACCCAGTACTTC	CASSPIGLQETQYF
TRBJ2-2	many	-	TRBV5-1	TGCGCCAGCAGCTTGGCCCTGAACACCGGGGAGCTGTTTTTT	CASSLALNTGELFF
TRBJ1-4	many	TRBD1	TRBV5-1	TGCGCCAGCAGCTTGGCGACAGGGTCTAATGAAAAACTGTTTTTT	CASSLATGSNEKLFF
TRBJ1-2	many	-	TRBV10-3	TGTGCCATCAGCCCGCATAGCAGCGACTATGGCTACACCTTC	CAISPHSSDYGYTF
TRBJ1-5	-	-	TRBV20-1	TGCAGTGCTAGAGGCGGAGGGCAGCCCCAGCATTTT	CSARGGGQPQHF
TRBJ2-1	many	TRBD2	TRBV5-1	TGCGCCAGCAGGTCTAGCGGGGTGTACAATGAGCAGTTCTTC	CASRSSGVYNEQFF
TRBJ2-7	many	TRBD2	TRBV6-1	TGTGCCAGCAGCCAAGCCTACGGTAGCGGGGCGCTTTGGGAGCAGTACTTC	CASSQAYGSGALWEQYF
TRBJ1-2	many	-	TRBV7-2	TGTGCCAGCAGGACCGGGACGGACTATGGCTACACCTTC	CASRTGTDYGYTF
TRBJ2-2	-	TRBD2	TRBV7-3	TGTGCCAGCACCCGTCGGGCGGGGGGGCCGATTAGCACCGGGGAGCTGTTTTTT	CASTRRAGGPISTGELFF
TRBJ2-1	-	TRBD2	TRBV11-1	TGTGCCAGCCGTATGGGAAGGACTAGCGGGAACTACAATGAGCAGTTCTTC	CASRMGRTSGNYNEQFF
TRBJ2-3	many	-	TRBV7-8	TGTGCCAGCAGCTTAGAAACACCTTACCTTATCACAGATACGCAGTATTTT	CASSLETPYLITDTQYF
TRBJ2-3	-	TRBD2	TRBV11-2	TGTGCCAGCAGCTCGTGGTTAGTAGCGGGGGGGAGCACAGATACGCAGTATTTT	CASSSWLVAGGSTDTQYF
TRBJ2-1	-	-	TRBV5-6	TGTGCCAGCAGCTGGAGAACAGGACGGAGGCGATACAATGAGCAGTTCTTC	CASSWRTGRRRYNEQFF
TRBJ2-3	many	TRBD2	TRBV5-6	TGTGCCAGCAGCTTGGTGAATAGCGGGGGGGCAGGAGATACGCAGTATTTT	CASSLVNSGGAGDTQYF
TRBJ2-3	many	-	TRBV5-1	TGCGCCAGCAGCTCCGGGGGCCGAGCTGTCGATACGCAGTATTTT	CASSSGGRAVDTQYF
TRBJ2-3	few	-	TRBV28	TGTGCCAGCACCCATCATACCGGGGGTACAGATACGCAGTATTTT	CASTHHTGGTDTQYF
TRBJ2-3	many	TRBD2	TRBV4-3	TGCGCCAGCAGCCAATCTCTCGCGCGGGGGGGAGATACGCAGTATTTT	CASSQSLARGGDTQYF
TRBJ2-5	few	-	TRBV7-2	TGTGCCAGCAGCCTCAACAGGGTGGAGACCCAGTACTTC	CASSLNRVETQYF
TRBJ2-7	-	-	TRBV7-9	TGTGCCAGCACCCCTGCTGGGGGCAGCAACGAGCAGTACTTC	CASTPAGGSNEQYF
TRBJ1-1	many	-	TRBV2	TGTGCCAGCAGTGAAGCGGGGGATACTGAAGCTTTCTTT	CASSEAGDTEAFF
TRBJ2-2	medium-sized	TRBD2	TRBV24-1	TGTGCCACCGCGCCCTACGGGGGGATCACCGGGGAGCTGTTTTTT	CATAPYGGITGELFF
TRBJ2-3	many	-	TRBV5-1	TGCGCCAGCAGCTTGTTCTCATCGGGGTCCCCAGATACGCAGTATTTT	CASSLFSSGSPDTQYF
TRBJ1-3	many	-	TRBV18	TGTGCCAGCTCACCCGGGCCTGGAAACACCATATATTTT	CASSPGPGNTIYF
TRBJ2-3	many	TRBD2	TRBV20-1	TGCAGTGCTAGAGATTATCTAGCGGGGGTCGATACGCAGTATTTT	CSARDYLAGVDTQYF
TRBJ2-1	many	-	TRBV5-1	TGCGCCAGCAGCTGGGGTAATGGCGTCGGGAATGAGCAGTTCTTC	CASSWGNGVGNEQFF
TRBJ1-1	many	-	TRBV6-5	TGTGCCAGCAGTTACTCCGCTATGAACACTGAAGCTTTCTTT	CASSYSAMNTEAFF
TRBJ1-5	many	-	TRBV28	TGTGCCAGCAGTCGGGACGGACGCAATCAGCCCCAGCATTTT	CASSRDGRNQPQHF
TRBJ2-1	many	TRBD2	TRBV11-2	TGTGCCAGCAGGCAACCGGGACTAGCGGGGGGGCAGAATGAGCAGTTCTTC	CASRQPGLAGGQNEQFF
TRBJ2-7	many	TRBD1	TRBV4-3	TGCGCCAGCAGCCTGTCGCGACAGGGGGACTACGAGCAGTACTTC	CASSLSRQGDYEQYF
TRBJ2-3	many	TRBD1	TRBV24-1	TGTGCCACCAGTGACCCCGGGACAGCAGATACGCAGTATTTT	CATSDPGTADTQYF
TRBJ2-5	many	-	TRBV7-2	TGTGCCAGCAGCTGGAGACAGGAGGGGAGGGAGACCCAGTACTTC	CASSWRQEGRETQYF
TRBJ1-1	many	-	TRBV6-2/TRBV6-3	TGTGCCAGCTATCGGGGAAAGAACACTGAAGCTTTCTTT	CASYRGKNTEAFF
TRBJ2-1	many	TRBD2	TRBV6-2/TRBV6-3	TGTGCCAGCAGTTACTCTGGACTAGGAGCCCGCAATGAGCAGTTCTTC	CASSYSGLGARNEQFF
TRBJ1-1	many	TRBD1	TRBV5-1	TGCGCCAGCAGCCGAGGGACAGAGGGGGCGGCTTTCTTT	CASSRGTEGAAFF
TRBJ1-5	many	-	TRBV5-5	TGTGCCAGCAGCTTGTGGGGTAGCGGGAATCAGCCCCAGCATTTT	CASSLWGSGNQPQHF
TRBJ1-2	many	TRBD1	TRBV2	TGTGCCAGCAGTGACAACAGGGGCTATGGCTACACCTTC	CASSDNRGYGYTF
TRBJ2-5	many	-	TRBV5-1	TGCGCCAGCAGCTTGGGCAGACTCCAAGAGACCCAGTACTTC	CASSLGRLQETQYF
TRBJ2-5	many	TRBD2	TRBV15	TGTGCCACCCGAGCGGGGACGGGGCAAGAGACCCAGTACTTC	CATRAGTGQETQYF
TRBJ2-3	many	TRBD2	TRBV5-7	TGTGCCAGCAGCGAACTCCGGGACTACACAGATACGCAGTATTTT	CASSELRDYTDTQYF
TRBJ2-2	many	-	TRBV18	TGTGCCAGCTCAGCCGCCTCGAACACCGGGGAGCTGTTTTTT	CASSAASNTGELFF
TRBJ2-3	-	-	TRBV5-4	TGTGCCAGCAGCCCCCCGGACAAGTACACAGATACGAAGTATTTT	CASSPPDKYTDTKYF
TRBJ2-1	many	TRBD2	TRBV5-1	TGCGCCAGCAGCCAACTAGCGGGGAGCTCCTACAATGAGCAGTTCTTC	CASSQLAGSSYNEQFF
TRBJ2-1	many	-	TRBV7-9	TGTGCCAGCAGCTTAGATGGGCGGCCCTGGGACGTCGGTGAGCAGTTCTTC	CASSLDGRPWDVGEQFF
TRBJ2-5	many	-	TRBV20-1	TGCAGTGCTAGGCTACAGGGAAGTGAGACCCAGTACTTC	CSARLQGSETQYF
TRBJ2-5	many	-	TRBV25-1	TGTGCCAGCAGTGTTGCGGGGGCACAGACCCAGTACTTC	CASSVAGAQTQYF
TRBJ2-3	-	TRBD2	TRBV7-2	TGTGCCAGCAGCTTAAGAGAACTAGCGGGCACAGATACGCAGTATTTT	CASSLRELAGTDTQYF
TRBJ2-3	many	TRBD1	TRBV5-1	TGCGCCAGCAGCCTCCGACAGGGTTCCGATACGCAGTATTTT	CASSLRQGSDTQYF
TRBJ2-5	many	-	TRBV10-3	TGTGCCATCAGTGAGTCAACCGCGGATCAAGAGACCCAGTACTTC	CAISESTADQETQYF
TRBJ2-2	many	-	TRBV18	TGTGCCAGCTCACCAGGGGCACTCAGCGGGGAGCTGTTTTTT	CASSPGALSGELFF
TRBJ1-2	many	-	TRBV4-1	TGCGCCAGCAGCCAAGTCCCCCGGTATGGCTACACCTTC	CASSQVPRYGYTF
TRBJ2-7	few	TRBD1	TRBV5-6	TGTGCCAGCAGCTTGCGGGGACAGGGGGACTACGAGCAGTACTTC	CASSLRGQGDYEQYF